The 17 T cell receptor beta chains below were found in one sample sequenced in a study of blood T cell repertoires in COVID-19. Libraries were prepared by immunoSEQ multiplex PCR; TCRdb keeps only in-frame clonotypes and omits some of them. Of about 20,000 clones listed, about 89% are singletons. Sequencing was done on a sample of peripheral blood. The receptors were sampled from an older woman with active COVID-19.

The V and J genes are TRBV5-1 and TRBJ2-7; the D gene is possibly TRBD2 (5 bases). Trimming cost V 1 base and J 2 bases, with 7 bases left between them. Per the germline V gene, CDR1 is SGHRS and CDR2 is YFSETQ. The CDR3 length is 13 residues. CDR3 sequence: CASSLPGTYEQYF. As DNA, the CDR3 is TGCGCCAGCAGCTTGCCGGGGACCTACGAGCAGTACTTC.

The V gene is TRBV5-1, the J gene TRBJ2-3; perhaps TRBD2 as D (5 bases). V dropped 3 bases and J dropped 3 bases, with 11 bases sitting between them. The CDR3 contains 14 residues. Germline CDR1 is SGHRS and CDR2 is YFSETQ. The CDR3 nucleotides are TGCGCCAGCAGCTCGGGAATTAAAACAGATACGCAGTATTTT. Amino acids: CASSSGIKTDTQYF. Drawing the rest from reference TRBV5-1 and TRBJ2-3, the complete variable domain is KAGVTQTPRYLIKTRGQQVTLSCSPISGHRSVSWYQQTPGQGLQFLFEYFSETQRNKGNFPGRFSGRQFSNSRSEMNVSTLELGDSALYLCASSSGIKTDTQYFGPGTRLTVL.

The chain combines TRBV9 with TRBJ2-1; 9 bases align to TRBD2. The CDR3 has 15 residues. The V gene end was trimmed by 3 bases and the J gene end by 4 bases; junction bases not matched to a gene: 5. The V gene's germline CDR1 is SGDLS and CDR2 YYNGEE. CDR3 sequence reads: CASSERLAVYNEQFF. DNA for the CDR3: TGTGCCAGCAGCGAACGACTAGCGGTATACAATGAGCAGTTCTTC.

The rearrangement joins TRBV19 to TRBJ2-1, with D possibly being TRBD2 (7 bases). Trimming took 6 bases from V and 4 from J, leaving 16 bases between them. The CDR3 covers 15 residues. CDR1 LNHDA and CDR2 SQIVND come from the germline V gene (reference sequence). The CDR3 is CASSKEGGTYNEQFF. The CDR3 DNA sequence: TGTGCCAGTAGCAAGGAGGGGGGGACATACAATGAGCAGTTCTTC.

J is TRBJ2-3 and V is TRBV19; 10 positions agree with TRBD1. There are 18 residues in the CDR3. After removal of 0 bases from V and 4 bases from J, the junction contained 10 bases not matched to a gene. CDR1 and CDR2 (germline): LNHDA, SQIVND (reference sequence). CDR3 amino acids: CASSIDPGSTGGPDTQYF. The CDR3, as DNA: TGTGCCAGTAGTATAGATCCCGGCTCGACAGGGGGCCCAGATACGCAGTATTTT.

This clone was counted a single time. This sequence joins TRBV5-6 and TRBJ1-3; D is unresolved. Germline V CDR1 and CDR2: SGHDT, YYEEEE. V lost 4 bases, J lost 8 bases, and 13 bases lay in between. CDR3 length: 13 residues. In nucleotides, the CDR3 is TGTGCCAGCAGCGGTGGAGTATTGGACACCATATATTTT. Residues: CASSGGVLDTIYF.

This clone is medium-sized (0.01 to 0.1%) by share. The V gene is TRBV4-2, the J gene TRBJ2-7; tentative D call: TRBD1 (5 bases). V lost 0 bases to trimming and J lost 1 base, with 10 bases between them. CDR3 length: 15 residues. Looked up from germline, CDR1 is LGHNA and CDR2 is YNFKEQ. The CDR3 is CASSQDGDSSYEQYF. CDR3 in DNA: TGTGCCAGCAGCCAAGATGGTGACAGTTCCTACGAGCAGTACTTC.

V and J are TRBV27 and TRBJ1-1; D is possibly TRBD1 (6 bases). Trimming shortened V by 5 bases and J by 0 bases, and 10 bases separated the two germline ends. The CDR3 runs 14 residues. Germline assignment: CDR1 MNHEY and CDR2 SMNVEV (reference sequence). The CDR3 nucleotides are TGTGCCAGCAGTGCCAGGGGAATGAACACTGAAGCTTTCTTT. Translation: CASSARGMNTEAFF.

This rearrangement joins TRBV29-1 to TRBJ2-3; TRBD1 might be the D (6 bases). The CDR3 has 14 amino acids. With 6 bases removed from V and 2 bases from J, the gap between germline ends came to 15 bases. Germline values: CDR1 SQVTM, CDR2 ANQGSEA. CDR3 coding DNA: TGCAGCGTAGTAGGGACACCAGTCACAGATACGCAGTATTTT. This encodes CSVVGTPVTDTQYF.

The gene calls are TRBV25-1 and TRBJ1-1; D is uncertain. In germline, CDR1 is MGHDK, CDR2 SYGVNS. The CDR3 totals 12 residues. V was cut by 2 bases and J by 1 base, with 2 bases left in between. The DNA for the CDR3 is TGTGCCAGCAGTGAACAGAACACTGAAGCTTTCTTT. Its protein product is CASSEQNTEAFF.

This clone was counted a single time. V and J are TRBV2 and TRBJ2-1, with D possibly being TRBD2 (6 bases). The CDR3 is 13 residues long. V was pared by 8 bases and J by 3 bases, with 11 bases between. In germline, CDR1 is SNHLY, CDR2 FYNNEI. CDR3 in DNA: TGTGCCAGCCGCCGGGGGAGCTACAATGAGCAGTTCTTC. It codes for CASRRGSYNEQFF. Based on the CDR3 plus reference TRBV2 and TRBJ2-1, the full variable domain is EPEVTQTPSHQVTQMGQEVILRCVPISNHLYFYWYRQILGQKVEFLVSFYNNEISEKSEIFDDQFSVERPDGSNFTLKIRSTKLEDSAMYFCASRRGSYNEQFFGPGTRLTVL.

This chain uses TRBV11-2 with TRBJ2-7, with a tentative D call TRBD1 (6 bases). CDR1 and CDR2 from the germline V gene are SGHAT and FQNNGV. V lost 2 bases to trimming and J lost 3 bases, with 11 bases between them. The CDR3 has 14 amino acids. The CDR3 protein is CASSLIAGVYEQYF. The DNA of the CDR3 is TGTGCCAGCAGCTTAATAGCAGGGGTCTACGAGCAGTACTTC.

The V and J genes are TRBV25-1 and TRBJ2-3; 10 positions match TRBD2. The V gene end was trimmed by 7 bases and the J gene end by 5 bases; junction bases not matched to a gene: 9. In germline, CDR1 is MGHDK, CDR2 SYGVNS. The CDR3 spans 15 residues. This chain's CDR3 is CASNPAGGRGDTQYF. DNA of the CDR3: TGTGCCAGCAATCCAGCGGGGGGGCGGGGAGATACGCAGTATTTT.

In this sample, this clone turned up once. At one end the junction does not follow the germline gene, possibly because of a read error. The V call is TRBV11-2, the J call TRBJ2-7; TRBD1 is a possible D gene (6 bases). Germline assignment: CDR1 SGHAT and CDR2 FQNNGV. This CDR3 has 15 amino acids. CDR3 in DNA: TGTGCCAGCATCAATACAGGGTCCCCTCTCTACGAGCAGTGCTTC. Its translation is CASINTGSPLYEQCF.

V is TRBV3-1 (or the pseudogene TRBV3-2) and J is TRBJ2-7, with D possibly matching TRBD1 (6 bases). This CDR3 spans 15 amino acids. Germline-derived CDR1 and CDR2 are LGHDT and YNNKEL (reference sequence). The V end was cut by 0 bases, the J end by 3 bases, with 12 bases between. CDR3 sequence: CASSQDGTSGYEQYF. The CDR3 coding sequence is TGTGCCAGCAGCCAAGATGGGACATCGGGCTACGAGCAGTACTTC.

The chain uses TRBV5-1 and TRBJ2-4, with D possibly being TRBD2 (6 bases). The CDR3 length is 15 residues. The ends were cut back, 0 bases at V and 1 base at J, with 8 bases in the middle. The germline gives CDR1 SGHRS, CDR2 YFSETQ. CDR3 region: CASSLGEAAKNIQYF. CDR3 nucleotides: TGCGCCAGCAGCTTGGGGGAGGCCGCCAAAAACATTCAGTACTTC.

The chain uses TRBV3-1 (or the pseudogene TRBV3-2) and TRBJ2-1; 7 bases line up with TRBD1. The germline CDR1 and CDR2 sequences are LGHDT and YNNKEL (reference sequence). Germline trimming cut 4 bases from V and 5 bases from J; bases unmatched to any gene: 8. This CDR3 is built from 15 residues. CDR3: CASSRNRDRDNEQFF. The CDR3 DNA reads TGTGCCAGCAGCCGAAACCGGGACAGAGACAATGAGCAGTTCTTC.